Below are 14 T cell receptor beta chains sequenced from a single sample in a study of shared clonotypes between healthy human individuals. The method was immunoSEQ multiplex PCR; TCRdb's version includes in-frame clones alone and lacks a portion of them. Counted here are 1,400,000 or so clones, 98% occurring once; the ten biggest clones make up around 0.33%. Sequencing was performed on naive CD4+ T cells sorted from blood. Described subset: CD45RA+ positively selected. The receptors shown here come from a man aged 30 to 45 in good health.

The chain combines TRBV4-3 with TRBJ2-7, with 10 bases aligning to TRBD2. Losses at the gene ends were 3 bases for V and 2 bases for J; bases not matched to a gene: 7. Germline V lookup: CDR1 LGHNA, CDR2 YSLEER. The CDR3 has 16 amino acids. DNA for the CDR3: TGCGCCAGCAGCCAGAGAAGCGGGAGGGCCGCCTACGAGCAGTACTTC. Protein sequence: CASSQRSGRAAYEQYF.

V usage is TRBV18 and J usage is TRBJ2-1; a possible D gene is TRBD2 (6 bases). The germline V gene has CDR1 KGHSH and CDR2 LQKENI. This CDR3 has 17 amino acids. V lost 3 bases, J lost 3 bases, and 18 bases lay in between. The CDR3 reads CASSPFTGQRVYNEQFF. The DNA for the CDR3 is TGTGCCAGCTCACCGTTCACTGGTCAGCGGGTCTACAATGAGCAGTTCTTC.

The chain joins TRBV30 to TRBJ1-1, with a tentative D call TRBD1 (6 bases). The CDR3 loop spans 14 amino acids. The V end lost 5 bases, the J end lost 8 bases, and 21 bases lay between the germline ends. Looked up from germline, CDR1 is GTSNPN and CDR2 is SVGIG (reference sequence). The CDR3 DNA sequence: TGTGCCTGGTCCGTCCGGGACACCTGCACAGAAGCTTTCTTT. It encodes CAWSVRDTCTEAFF. Supplemented by reference TRBV30 and TRBJ1-1, the full variable domain reads SQTIHQWPATLVQPVGSPLSLECTVEGTSNPNLYWYRQAAGRGLQLLFYSVGIGQISSEVPQNLSASRPQDRQFILSSKKLLLSDSGFYLCAWSVRDTCTEAFFGQGTRLTVV.

The chain is built from TRBV7-8 and TRBJ2-1, with 7 bases lining up with TRBD1. The CDR3 runs to 14 residues. Germline V gene lookup returns CDR1 SGHVS and CDR2 FQNEAQ. The V segment lost 5 bases and the J segment 6 bases; nucleotides outside the gene matches: 7. The CDR3 loop is CASSHRDSSNEQFF. The CDR3 region has the DNA TGTGCCAGCAGCCACAGGGACAGCTCCAATGAGCAGTTCTTC.

This clone was recorded once. The chain joins TRBV30 to TRBJ1-2; perhaps TRBD1 as D (5 bases). Trimming removed 0 bases at V and 8 bases at J, with 16 bases between. The CDR3 is 14 residues long. Germline V gives CDR1 GTSNPN, CDR2 SVGIG (reference sequence). CDR3 in amino acids: CAWSVGQRGEGYTF. CDR3 in DNA: TGTGCCTGGAGTGTAGGCCAACGGGGGGAAGGCTACACCTTC.

The J gene is TRBJ2-3, the V gene TRBV19; 9 nucleotides align to TRBD2. After removal of 4 bases from V and 0 bases from J, the junction contained 8 bases not matched to a gene. CDR3 length: 17 residues. The germline V gene encodes CDR1 LNHDA and CDR2 SQIVND (reference sequence). The CDR3 sequence: CASSTGPSGASTDTQYF. DNA of the CDR3: TGTGCCAGTAGTACCGGACCTAGCGGGGCTAGCACAGATACGCAGTATTTT.

The CDR3 DNA reads TGTGCCAGCAGCTTGGCCTCTAGCGGGAGACCAGATACGCAGTATTTT. Protein product: CASSLASSGRPDTQYF. This chain links TRBV5-4 with TRBJ2-3; 10 bases map to TRBD2. V lost 0 bases and J lost 4; bases outside the gene matches: 5. The CDR3 is 16 residues long. The germline CDR1 and CDR2 sequences are SGHNT and YYREEE (reference sequence).

The V gene is TRBV19, the J gene TRBJ1-5, with D unclear. The CDR3 is 15 residues long. Germline V gene lookup returns CDR1 LNHDA and CDR2 SQIVND (reference sequence). V was shortened by 3 bases and J by 3 bases, with 12 bases between the two germline ends. As DNA, the CDR3 is TGTGCCAGTAGTATCACCGCAGGCTCCAATCAGCCCCAGCATTTT. Translated, it gives CASSITAGSNQPQHF.

The rearrangement joins TRBV29-1 to TRBJ2-7, with D maybe TRBD1 (6 bases). Per germline, CDR1 SQVTM and CDR2 ANQGSEA. V was trimmed by 7 bases and J by 5 bases, leaving 21 bases between them. The CDR3 contains 14 residues. The CDR3 is CSAGNRALGHEQYF. The CDR3 DNA reads as TGCAGCGCCGGAAACAGGGCTCTTGGCCACGAGCAGTACTTC.

The chain employs TRBV4-1 and TRBJ1-1, with a possible D match to TRBD1 (5 bases). This CDR3 contains 12 residues. Germline CDR1 and CDR2: MGHRA and YSYEKL. Trimming shortened V by 1 base and J by 11 bases, and 11 bases separated the two germline ends. CDR3 region: CASSQVRGYAFF. As DNA, the CDR3 is TGCGCCAGCAGCCAAGTTAGGGGATACGCTTTCTTT.

A remark on this clone: Other DNA sequences in the sample encode the same CDR3. The chain combines TRBV5-4 with TRBJ1-1; D possibly corresponds to TRBD1 (6 bases). The germline CDR1 and CDR2 sequences are SGHNT and YYREEE (reference sequence). Deletions cut 4 bases from V and 5 bases from J, with 15 bases between. This CDR3 has 14 amino acids. The CDR3 DNA reads as TGTGCCAGCAGCCAGGGTCAGGGGAGAACTGAAGCTTTCTTT. Residues: CASSQGQGRTEAFF.

The rearrangement links TRBV11-2 to TRBJ2-3; tentative D call: TRBD2 (5 bases). This CDR3 has 14 residues. CDR1 is SGHAT, CDR2 FQNNGV, per germline. V shed 1 base and J shed 6 bases, with 11 bases lying between them. CDR3 nucleotide sequence: TGTGCCAGCAGCTTAGTGACTAACCATGATACGCAGTATTTT. This gives the protein CASSLVTNHDTQYF. The full variable domain, in which reference TRBV11-2 and TRBJ2-3 provide the parts outside the CDR3, is EAGVAQSPRYKIIEKRQSVAFWCNPISGHATLYWYQQILGQGPKLLIQFQNNGVVDDSQLPKDRFSAERLKGVDSTLKIQPAKLEDSAVYLCASSLVTNHDTQYFGPGTRLTVL.

The chain has TRBV18 and TRBJ2-3, with D possibly matching TRBD2 (5 bases). This CDR3 contains 19 residues. The ends were cut back, 0 bases at V and 2 bases at J, with 21 bases in the middle. Germline V gene lookup returns CDR1 KGHSH and CDR2 LQKENI. This CDR3 reads CASSPPGGPKADPTDTQYF. CDR3 bases: TGTGCCAGCTCACCACCCGGAGGTCCGAAGGCGGACCCCACAGATACGCAGTATTTT.

J is TRBJ2-3 and V is TRBV29-1, with 7 bases matching TRBD2. V lost 6 bases, J lost 1 base, and 7 bases stayed unmatched. The CDR3 has 14 residues. Germline V gene data show CDR1 as SQVTM and CDR2 as ANQGSEA. The CDR3 DNA reads TGCAGCGTAGGGCGGGGAGGGGGCACAGATACGCAGTATTTT. Translating gives CSVGRGGGTDTQYF.